The 2 T cell receptor beta chains listed next were all sequenced from one sample in a study of blood T cell repertoires in COVID-19 (dated by TCRdb to 2018 to 2020). The library was built by means of the immunoSEQ multiplex PCR assay. Not all clones reach the TCRdb copy of this immuneACCESS table, which keeps in-frame sequences only. Checked studies attribute under half of the gap to unresolved V genes and leave the rest unexplained. This sample has about 230,000 clones in its table, and 84% of those were observed once. About 1.5% of the sample is held by the ten biggest clonotypes. The sample was peripheral blood. The receptors originated from a woman aged 40 to 49 who had recovered from COVID-19.

V is TRBV18 and J is TRBJ1-3; D call uncertain. Between the trimmed V and J ends, which lost 6 bases and 0 bases, there was a span of 15 bases. Germline loops: CDR1 KGHSH, CDR2 LQKENI. The CDR3 is 16 residues long. The CDR3 region is CASSKMEESSGNTIYF. As DNA, the CDR3 is TGTGCCAGCTCTAAAATGGAGGAGAGCTCTGGAAACACCATATATTTT.

The chain recombines TRBV7-8 with TRBJ1-5, with TRBD1 matching over 7 bases. Germline V gene data show CDR1 as SGHVS and CDR2 as FQNEAQ. This CDR3 comprises 16 residues. V shed 5 bases, J shed 6 bases, and the junction held 13 bases outside the gene matches. The CDR3 sequence: CASSAATGWGSQPQHF. The CDR3 DNA reads as TGTGCCAGCAGCGCCGCGACAGGGTGGGGAAGTCAGCCCCAGCATTTT.